This section outlines one T cell receptor (beta chain) sequence together with its context. Produced via immunoSEQ multiplex PCR; TCRdb's table is partial and in-frame only. The sample comprises about 190,000 clones, 75% to 85% of which are singletons, and 17% rests with the top ten. V shed 4 bases and J 9 bases; nucleotides not matched to a gene: 7. The CDR3 length is 15 residues. Germline-derived CDR1 and CDR2 are MRHNA and SNTAGT. The sample belongs to a study of blood T cell repertoires in COVID-19. The chain carries TRBV6-4 and TRBJ2-1; the match to TRBD2 covers 12 bases. The receptor was derived from a woman between 50 and 59 years old with acute COVID-19. The sample taken for sequencing was PBMCs or T cells enriched from blood (not recorded which). CDR3 nucleotide sequence: TGTGCCAGCAGTGTATCTAGCGGGGGGGCAGGTGAGCAGTTCTTC. Protein product: CASSVSSGGAGEQFF.